This T cell receptor beta chain was sequenced in a study of technical replicates of blood from a few donors. The repertoire was sequenced with immunoSEQ multiplex PCR; TCRdb's copy has only in-frame clones and lacks some. The repertoire includes approximately 81,000 clones, over 95% of them detected once, and 0.37% sits in the top ten. Germline V gives CDR1 SGDLS, CDR2 YYNGEE. CDR3 size: 16 residues. V lost 0 bases, J lost 0 bases, and 10 bases lay in between. The sequencing input was T cells isolated from PBMCs. This sequence joins TRBV9 and TRBJ2-1, with a possible D match to TRBD2 (5 bases). The sequence was obtained from a human donor in good health. The CDR3 spells CASSVDPGNSYNEQFF. The CDR3 DNA reads as TGTGCCAGCAGCGTAGACCCGGGGAACTCCTACAATGAGCAGTTCTTC.